The rows below give T cell receptor beta chains drawn from one sample of a study of cytomegalovirus exposure and HLA in healthy donors. Clones were read by immunoSEQ multiplex PCR, and TCRdb kept only the in-frame ones, dropping some. The table records around 150,000 clones, roughly 80% of them present only once. Sequenced: PBMCs. Receptors were obtained from a woman aged 40 to 50 in good health and CMV-seronegative. Both conserved end residues are part of each CDR3. D genes are given only for firm matches. Size is omitted from some rows. Given values are once, few, many or a class for expanded clones.

len: 13; d_gene: NA; abundance: NA; j_gene: TRBJ2-5; v_gene: TRBV2; CDR3nt: TGTGCCAGCAGCTTTGAGGGAGCCGAGACCCAGTACTTC; CDR3aa: CASSFEGAETQYF
len: 17; d_gene: NA; abundance: NA; j_gene: TRBJ1-6; v_gene: TRBV5-1; CDR3nt: TGCGCCAGCAGCTTGGTCGCGGGGGCGGGGGATAATTCACCCCTCCACTTT; CDR3aa: CASSLVAGAGDNSPLHF
len: 15; d_gene: TRBD1; abundance: NA; j_gene: TRBJ1-6; v_gene: TRBV27; CDR3nt: TGTGCCAGCAGTTTACAGACAGGGATTAATTCACCCCTCCACTTT; CDR3aa: CASSLQTGINSPLHF
len: 12; d_gene: NA; abundance: NA; j_gene: TRBJ1-2; v_gene: TRBV28; CDR3nt: TGTGCCAGCAGCCTGGGAGTCTATGGCTACACCTTC; CDR3aa: CASSLGVYGYTF
len: 13; d_gene: NA; abundance: NA; j_gene: TRBJ1-5; v_gene: TRBV15; CDR3nt: TGTGCCACCAGGGACAGACTATATCAGCCCCAGCATTTT; CDR3aa: CATRDRLYQPQHF
len: 15; d_gene: NA; abundance: NA; j_gene: TRBJ1-2; v_gene: TRBV5-5; CDR3nt: TGTGCCAGCAGCCCTCTCTCAGGGGAAAACTATGGCTACACCTTC; CDR3aa: CASSPLSGENYGYTF
len: 12; d_gene: NA; abundance: NA; j_gene: TRBJ2-5; v_gene: TRBV19; CDR3nt: TGTGCCAGTAGCAGGGGTGAAGAGACCCAGTACTTC; CDR3aa: CASSRGEETQYF
len: 14; d_gene: NA; abundance: NA; j_gene: TRBJ1-1; v_gene: TRBV14; CDR3nt: TGTGCCAGCAGCCAGAACCCAGGGGTTACTGAAGCTTTCTTT; CDR3aa: CASSQNPGVTEAFF
len: 16; d_gene: NA; abundance: NA; j_gene: TRBJ2-5; v_gene: TRBV5-4; CDR3nt: TGTGCCAGCAGCTTGATAAGCGGCTCGCGGCCAGAGACCCAGTACTTC; CDR3aa: CASSLISGSRPETQYF
len: 15; d_gene: TRBD1; abundance: NA; j_gene: TRBJ2-3; v_gene: TRBV5-1; CDR3nt: TGCGCCAGCAGCCTGGGACAGCTGAGCACAGATACGCAGTATTTT; CDR3aa: CASSLGQLSTDTQYF
len: 13; d_gene: NA; abundance: NA; j_gene: TRBJ1-1; v_gene: TRBV18; CDR3nt: TGTGCCAGCTCTGGACACTTCAACACTGAAGCTTTCTTT; CDR3aa: CASSGHFNTEAFF
len: 15; d_gene: TRBD2; abundance: NA; j_gene: TRBJ2-7; v_gene: TRBV5-6; CDR3nt: TGTGCCAGCAGCGCGGCCGGGACTAGCGGCTACGAGCAGTACTTC; CDR3aa: CASSAAGTSGYEQYF
len: 16; d_gene: NA; abundance: NA; j_gene: TRBJ2-1; v_gene: TRBV27; CDR3nt: TGTGCCAGCAGACCGCGCGGCGTCCGCTCCTACAATGAGCAGTTCTTC; CDR3aa: CASRPRGVRSYNEQFF
len: 13; d_gene: NA; abundance: NA; j_gene: TRBJ2-7; v_gene: TRBV6-6; CDR3nt: TGTGCCAGCAGTTACAATGGGGGCCACGAGCAGTACTTC; CDR3aa: CASSYNGGHEQYF
len: 16; d_gene: NA; abundance: NA; j_gene: TRBJ1-3; v_gene: TRBV7-9; CDR3nt: TGTGCCAGCAGCTCCGAGGGAGGGGTCGATGGAAACACCATATATTTT; CDR3aa: CASSSEGGVDGNTIYF
len: 16; d_gene: NA; abundance: NA; j_gene: TRBJ2-4; v_gene: TRBV6-1; CDR3nt: TGTGCCAGCAGGGAAGGGACACGTCTAGCCAAAAACATTCAGTACTTC; CDR3aa: CASREGTRLAKNIQYF
len: 18; d_gene: NA; abundance: NA; j_gene: TRBJ1-1; v_gene: TRBV5-1; CDR3nt: TGCGCCAGCAGCTTGGCCGCGTTTCCGGGACACGAGAACACTGAAGCTTTCTTT; CDR3aa: CASSLAAFPGHENTEAFF
len: 14; d_gene: NA; abundance: NA; j_gene: TRBJ1-2; v_gene: TRBV5-1; CDR3nt: TGCGCCAGCAGCTTACAGGGCGCTAACTATGGCTACACCTTC; CDR3aa: CASSLQGANYGYTF
len: 16; d_gene: TRBD2; abundance: NA; j_gene: TRBJ2-3; v_gene: TRBV5-1; CDR3nt: TGCGCCAGCAGCTTGGCGAGCGGGGGGGCCATGGATACGCAGTATTTT; CDR3aa: CASSLASGGAMDTQYF
len: 14; d_gene: NA; abundance: NA; j_gene: TRBJ1-2; v_gene: TRBV6-4; CDR3nt: TGTGCCAGCAGTGATGGGGGGACCGACTATGGCTACACCTTC; CDR3aa: CASSDGGTDYGYTF
len: 15; d_gene: NA; abundance: once; j_gene: TRBJ1-2; v_gene: TRBV4-2; CDR3nt: TGTGCCAGCAGCCAAGGGAGGGGTACTAACTATGGCTACACCTTC; CDR3aa: CASSQGRGTNYGYTF
len: 14; d_gene: NA; abundance: NA; j_gene: TRBJ1-1; v_gene: TRBV18; CDR3nt: TGTGCCAGCTCACCACCGCTGGGGCCAACTGAAGCTTTCTTT; CDR3aa: CASSPPLGPTEAFF
len: 14; d_gene: NA; abundance: NA; j_gene: TRBJ1-2; v_gene: TRBV14; CDR3nt: TGTGCCAGCAGCCCCCGGGTCCGGAACTATGACTACACCTTC; CDR3aa: CASSPRVRNYDYTF
len: 16; d_gene: NA; abundance: NA; j_gene: TRBJ1-2; v_gene: TRBV25-1; CDR3nt: TGTGCCAGCAGTGACCACAGACAGAGCCATAACTATGGCTACACCTTC; CDR3aa: CASSDHRQSHNYGYTF
len: 17; d_gene: NA; abundance: NA; j_gene: TRBJ1-3; v_gene: TRBV2; CDR3nt: TGTGCCAGCAGTGAAAAGAGCGTTTTTCTCTCTGGAAACACCATATATTTT; CDR3aa: CASSEKSVFLSGNTIYF
len: 17; d_gene: TRBD1; abundance: NA; j_gene: TRBJ1-5; v_gene: TRBV27; CDR3nt: TGTGCCAGCAGTGGACTCTGGGACAGGTTTAGCAATCAGCCCCAGCATTTT; CDR3aa: CASSGLWDRFSNQPQHF
len: 14; d_gene: NA; abundance: NA; j_gene: TRBJ1-1; v_gene: TRBV11-3; CDR3nt: TGTGCCAGCAGCTTAGAGGGTGGTAGCTCTGAAGCTTTCTTT; CDR3aa: CASSLEGGSSEAFF
len: 15; d_gene: NA; abundance: NA; j_gene: TRBJ1-2; v_gene: TRBV29-1; CDR3nt: TGCAGCGCTGTCCTCGACAGAAGCACAGGGTATGGCTACACCTTC; CDR3aa: CSAVLDRSTGYGYTF
len: 13; d_gene: NA; abundance: NA; j_gene: TRBJ2-7; v_gene: TRBV13; CDR3nt: TGTGCCAGCAGCCCACCTAGCTCCTACGAGCAGTACTTC; CDR3aa: CASSPPSSYEQYF
len: 12; d_gene: NA; abundance: NA; j_gene: TRBJ2-2; v_gene: TRBV19; CDR3nt: TGTGCCAGTAGTCGAGGGATCGGGGAGCTGTTTTTT; CDR3aa: CASSRGIGELFF
len: 14; d_gene: TRBD2; abundance: few; j_gene: TRBJ2-7; v_gene: TRBV19; CDR3nt: TGTGCCAGTAGTCCTGTAGCGGGGAGCAACGAGCAGTACTTC; CDR3aa: CASSPVAGSNEQYF
len: 20; d_gene: NA; abundance: NA; j_gene: TRBJ1-6; v_gene: TRBV28; CDR3nt: TGTGCCAGCAGTTTCCTTGAGGGGGGGCCAGGAGCCCCTTATAATTCACCCCTCCACTTT; CDR3aa: CASSFLEGGPGAPYNSPLHF
len: 16; d_gene: NA; abundance: NA; j_gene: TRBJ2-7; v_gene: TRBV11-2; CDR3nt: TGTGCCAGCAGCTCACCCCGCACGGGGGGCCTGTACGAGCAGTACTTC; CDR3aa: CASSSPRTGGLYEQYF
len: 16; d_gene: TRBD1; abundance: NA; j_gene: TRBJ1-2; v_gene: TRBV5-1; CDR3nt: TGCGCCAGCAGCTTCTACACCGGGACAGGGTCTTATGGCTACACCTTC; CDR3aa: CASSFYTGTGSYGYTF
len: 16; d_gene: TRBD1; abundance: NA; j_gene: TRBJ1-5; v_gene: TRBV19; CDR3nt: TGTGCCAGTAGCCTTCGCCCGGGACAGGGGGATCAGCCCCAGCATTTT; CDR3aa: CASSLRPGQGDQPQHF
len: 14; d_gene: NA; abundance: NA; j_gene: TRBJ2-7; v_gene: TRBV2; CDR3nt: TGTGCCAGTAGTGTGACTGCTGTTAGGTACGAGCAGTACTTC; CDR3aa: CASSVTAVRYEQYF
len: 13; d_gene: TRBD1; abundance: NA; j_gene: TRBJ2-1; v_gene: TRBV19; CDR3nt: TGTGCCAGTAGTATGGGGACAGGGAATGAGCAGTTCTTC; CDR3aa: CASSMGTGNEQFF
len: 11; d_gene: NA; abundance: NA; j_gene: TRBJ2-7; v_gene: TRBV29-1; CDR3nt: TGCAGCGTCAAGGCCGGGAACATCCATTACTTC; CDR3aa: CSVKAGNIHYF
len: 18; d_gene: TRBD2; abundance: NA; j_gene: TRBJ2-7; v_gene: TRBV7-2; CDR3nt: TGTGCCAGCAGCCTAAAAGGCGGGGTGACTAGCGGGACCTACGAGCAGTACTTC; CDR3aa: CASSLKGGVTSGTYEQYF
len: 15; d_gene: TRBD2; abundance: NA; j_gene: TRBJ2-1; v_gene: TRBV11-2; CDR3nt: TGTGCCAGCAGCTCAACTAGCGGGGGGGGAAATGAGCAGTTCTTC; CDR3aa: CASSSTSGGGNEQFF
len: 19; d_gene: NA; abundance: NA; j_gene: TRBJ2-1; v_gene: TRBV4-1; CDR3nt: TGCGCCAGCAGCCAAGTTCCCGCAGGACTGCCGTCTCCCCACAATGAGCAGTTCTTC; CDR3aa: CASSQVPAGLPSPHNEQFF
len: 16; d_gene: NA; abundance: NA; j_gene: TRBJ1-1; v_gene: TRBV4-2; CDR3nt: TGTGCCAGCAGCCAAGAAGAAGGGGCAGGGAGGACTGAAGCTTTCTTT; CDR3aa: CASSQEEGAGRTEAFF
len: 15; d_gene: NA; abundance: NA; j_gene: TRBJ1-3; v_gene: TRBV11-2; CDR3nt: TGTGCCAGCAGCTTAGTTCAGGGGCTGGGAAACGCCATATATTTT; CDR3aa: CASSLVQGLGNAIYF
len: 15; d_gene: NA; abundance: NA; j_gene: TRBJ2-1; v_gene: TRBV2; CDR3nt: TGTGCCAGCGAGGCCCACCAGGGCTCCTACAATGAGCAGTTCTTC; CDR3aa: CASEAHQGSYNEQFF
len: 15; d_gene: NA; abundance: once; j_gene: TRBJ1-1; v_gene: TRBV9; CDR3nt: TGTGCCAGCAGCGTAGTAGGAGGGTTTTACACTGAAGCTTTCTTT; CDR3aa: CASSVVGGFYTEAFF
len: 17; d_gene: TRBD1; abundance: NA; j_gene: TRBJ2-3; v_gene: TRBV4-1; CDR3nt: TGCGCCAGCAGCCTACTCGGACAGGCCGATTCCACAGATACGCAGTATTTT; CDR3aa: CASSLLGQADSTDTQYF
len: 13; d_gene: TRBD1; abundance: NA; j_gene: TRBJ2-7; v_gene: TRBV18; CDR3nt: TGTGCCAGCTCAAGACAGGGGGCCTACGAGCAGTACTTC; CDR3aa: CASSRQGAYEQYF
len: 17; d_gene: TRBD1; abundance: NA; j_gene: TRBJ1-4; v_gene: TRBV4-1; CDR3nt: TGCGCCAGCAGCCAAGAAAGGGGGCGGATTAAGAATGAAAAACTGTTTTTT; CDR3aa: CASSQERGRIKNEKLFF
len: 11; d_gene: NA; abundance: NA; j_gene: TRBJ2-7; v_gene: TRBV15; CDR3nt: TGTGCCGCCGGGGGGCCAGACGAGCAGTACTTC; CDR3aa: CAAGGPDEQYF
len: 14; d_gene: TRBD2; abundance: NA; j_gene: TRBJ2-1; v_gene: TRBV4-2; CDR3nt: TGTGCCAGCAGCCAAAGGAGCGGGGGCAATGAGCAGTTCTTC; CDR3aa: CASSQRSGGNEQFF
len: 11; d_gene: NA; abundance: few; j_gene: TRBJ1-1; v_gene: TRBV27; CDR3nt: TGTGCCAAGGCTAGGAAGCCAGAAGCTTTCTTT; CDR3aa: CAKARKPEAFF
len: 15; d_gene: TRBD1; abundance: once; j_gene: TRBJ1-4; v_gene: TRBV6-6; CDR3nt: TGTGCCAGCAGGCGCACAGGGGGAACTAATGAAAAACTGTTTTTT; CDR3aa: CASRRTGGTNEKLFF
len: 14; d_gene: NA; abundance: few; j_gene: TRBJ2-1; v_gene: TRBV7-2; CDR3nt: TGTGCCAGCAGCTTAGGTTGGGCAAGGAATGAGCAGTTCTTC; CDR3aa: CASSLGWARNEQFF
len: 11; d_gene: TRBD1; abundance: NA; j_gene: TRBJ1-2; v_gene: TRBV18; CDR3nt: TGTGCCATCCCGACAGGGATAGGCTACACCTTC; CDR3aa: CAIPTGIGYTF
len: 16; d_gene: TRBD2; abundance: NA; j_gene: TRBJ2-5; v_gene: TRBV7-3; CDR3nt: TGTGCCAGCAGCTTCGGACTAGCGGGGTCTTTGGAGACCCAGTACTTC; CDR3aa: CASSFGLAGSLETQYF
len: 12; d_gene: NA; abundance: NA; j_gene: TRBJ2-1; v_gene: TRBV7-8; CDR3nt: TGTGCCAGCAGCCAAACCAGGGGTGAGCAGTTCTTC; CDR3aa: CASSQTRGEQFF
len: 15; d_gene: TRBD1; abundance: NA; j_gene: TRBJ1-5; v_gene: TRBV4-2; CDR3nt: TGTGCCAGCAGGCGTGCGGACAGGGGGAATCAGCCCCAGCATTTT; CDR3aa: CASRRADRGNQPQHF
len: 14; d_gene: NA; abundance: NA; j_gene: TRBJ1-5; v_gene: TRBV4-1; CDR3nt: TGCGCCAGCAGCCAAGTTTGGGGCCCTCAGCCCCAGCATTTT; CDR3aa: CASSQVWGPQPQHF
len: 14; d_gene: NA; abundance: NA; j_gene: TRBJ1-4; v_gene: TRBV5-1; CDR3nt: TGCGCCAGCAGCCCGGTTGCGGGGATCGAAAAACTGTTTTTT; CDR3aa: CASSPVAGIEKLFF